The rows below give T cell receptor beta chains drawn from one sample of a study of OX40 agonist ivuxolimab in advanced cancers. TCRdb's table, derived via immunoSEQ multiplex PCR, lists solely in-frame clones and lacks some. The sample yields tens of thousands of clones, over 80% seen once. Sequencing was performed on CD4+ or CD8+ T cells sorted from blood, taken in a trial of the OX40 agonist ivuxolimab. The source is an adult with an advanced solid tumor such as melanoma, head and neck, liver or kidney cancer. The CDR3 runs from the conserved cysteine through the conserved F or W. Fields, in order: J gene, V gene, clone size, D gene, CDR3 protein, CDR3 DNA. D genes are given only for firm matches. Rows may omit the clone size; those that give it use once, few, many or a size class.

>TRBJ2-3|TRBV19|NA|NA
CASSTRTSQSTDTQYF
TGTGCCAGTAGTACCAGAACAAGCCAAAGCACAGATACGCAGTATTTT
>TRBJ2-7|TRBV28|NA|NA
CASSLSNTFEQYF
TGTGCCAGCAGTTTATCTAACACCTTCGAGCAGTACTTC
>TRBJ2-7|TRBV21-1|NA|NA
CASSKPQGSYEQYF
TGTGCCAGCAGCAAACCGCAGGGTTCGTACGAGCAGTACTTC
>TRBJ1-2|TRBV5-4|NA|NA
CASSLIGSNYGYTF
TGTGCCAGCAGCTTGATTGGCAGTAACTATGGCTACACCTTC
>TRBJ2-2|TRBV4-2|NA|NA
CASSQVGYTGELFF
TGTGCCAGCAGCCAAGTAGGGTACACCGGGGAGCTGTTTTTT
>TRBJ1-4|TRBV28|NA|TRBD1
CASSPTGGATNEKLFF
TGTGCCAGCAGTCCAACAGGGGGTGCAACTAATGAAAAACTGTTTTTT
>TRBJ1-2|TRBV12-5|NA|TRBD1
CASGRDRVYGYTF
TGTGCTAGTGGTCGGGACAGGGTTTATGGCTACACCTTC
>TRBJ1-1|TRBV2|NA|TRBD1
CADLPVKQGSNTEAFF
TGTGCTGATCTACCTGTCAAACAGGGGAGTAACACTGAAGCTTTCTTT
>TRBJ2-3|TRBV7-3|NA|TRBD2
CASSFPSGGARDTQYF
TGTGCCAGCAGCTTCCCCAGCGGGGGGGCCAGAGATACGCAGTATTTT
>TRBJ2-1|TRBV7-9|NA|TRBD2
CASSWTSLDEQFF
TGTGCCAGCAGCTGGACTAGCCTCGATGAGCAGTTCTTC
>TRBJ2-2|TRBV29-1|NA|NA
CSGGQSNTGELFF
TGCAGCGGAGGACAGAGTAACACCGGGGAGCTGTTTTTT
>TRBJ2-1|TRBV27|NA|NA
CASSLSGGPYNEQFF
TGTGCCAGCAGTTTATCGGGCGGCCCCTACAATGAGCAGTTCTTC
>TRBJ2-1|TRBV19|NA|TRBD2
CASSISGGAENEQFF
TGTGCCAGTAGTATATCGGGGGGGGCCGAAAATGAGCAGTTCTTC
>TRBJ1-2|TRBV4-2|NA|NA
CASTADPNYGYTF
TGTGCCAGCACCGCGGATCCTAACTATGGCTACACCTTC
>TRBJ2-7|TRBV5-6|NA|NA
CASSLFSDYEQYF
TGTGCCAGCAGCTTGTTTAGCGACTACGAGCAGTACTTC
>TRBJ2-7|TRBV4-1|few|NA
CASSQQLGPGNYEQYF
TGCGCCAGCAGCCAACAATTGGGACCTGGAAACTACGAGCAGTACTTC
>TRBJ2-2|TRBV5-1|NA|TRBD2
CASSPLKAGGGGELFF
TGCGCCAGCAGCCCGTTAAAAGCGGGGGGCGGAGGGGAGCTGTTTTTT
>TRBJ2-1|TRBV6-4|NA|NA
CASSLSESSYNEQFF
TGTGCCAGCAGCCTTAGCGAAAGCTCCTACAATGAGCAGTTCTTC
>TRBJ1-4|TRBV21-1|NA|NA
CASSKAGGGNEKLFF
TGTGCCAGCAGCAAAGCCGGCGGAGGGAATGAAAAACTGTTTTTT
>TRBJ1-5|TRBV4-2|NA|NA
CASSQDRNQPQHF
TGTGCCAGCAGCCAAGATCGCAATCAGCCCCAGCATTTT
>TRBJ2-3|TRBV9|once|NA
CASSVEVGLDTQYF
TGTGCCAGCAGCGTAGAGGTAGGGTTAGATACGCAGTATTTT
>TRBJ2-3|TRBV9|NA|TRBD2
CASSVGLAGESTDTQYF
TGTGCCAGCAGCGTAGGTCTAGCGGGGGAGAGCACAGATACGCAGTATTTT
>TRBJ1-4|TRBV28|once|TRBD1
CASSPGQALEKLFF
TGTGCCAGCAGCCCCGGACAGGCGCTTGAAAAACTGTTTTTT
>TRBJ1-4|TRBV15|NA|TRBD1
CATSGKGTVATNEKLFF
TGTGCCACCAGCGGAAAAGGGACAGTTGCAACTAATGAAAAACTGTTTTTT
>TRBJ2-3|TRBV9|NA|NA
CASSEGLGPTDTQYF
TGTGCCAGCAGCGAGGGATTAGGGCCTACAGATACGCAGTATTTT
>TRBJ2-7|TRBV9|NA|NA
CASSDTENYEQYF
TGTGCCAGCAGCGATACAGAGAATTACGAGCAGTACTTC
>TRBJ1-6|TRBV4-2|NA|NA
CASSRPERSNSPLHF
TGTGCCAGCAGCCGACCGGAGCGGTCTAATTCACCCCTCCACTTT
>TRBJ2-7|TRBV5-4|NA|NA
CASSPPGVEQYF
TGTGCCAGCAGCCCCCCCGGGGTCGAGCAGTACTTC
>TRBJ1-3|TRBV9|NA|TRBD1
CASSAGTGSGNTIYF
TGTGCCAGCAGCGCCGGGACAGGGTCTGGAAACACCATATATTTT